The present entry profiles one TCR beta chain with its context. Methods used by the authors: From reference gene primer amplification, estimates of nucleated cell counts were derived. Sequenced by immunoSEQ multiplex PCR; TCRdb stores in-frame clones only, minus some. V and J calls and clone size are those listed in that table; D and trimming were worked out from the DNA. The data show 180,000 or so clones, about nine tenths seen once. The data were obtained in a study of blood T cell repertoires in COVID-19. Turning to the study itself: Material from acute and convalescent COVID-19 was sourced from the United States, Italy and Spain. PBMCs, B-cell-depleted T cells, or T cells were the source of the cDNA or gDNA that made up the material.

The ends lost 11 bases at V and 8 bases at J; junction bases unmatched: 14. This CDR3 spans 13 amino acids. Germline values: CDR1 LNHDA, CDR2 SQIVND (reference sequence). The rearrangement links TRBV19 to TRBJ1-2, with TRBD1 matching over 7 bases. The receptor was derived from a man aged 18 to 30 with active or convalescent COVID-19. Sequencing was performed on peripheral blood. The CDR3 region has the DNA TGTGCCTCGAAGAGACAGGGAGTGAGCGGCTACACCTTC. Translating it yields CASKRQGVSGYTF.